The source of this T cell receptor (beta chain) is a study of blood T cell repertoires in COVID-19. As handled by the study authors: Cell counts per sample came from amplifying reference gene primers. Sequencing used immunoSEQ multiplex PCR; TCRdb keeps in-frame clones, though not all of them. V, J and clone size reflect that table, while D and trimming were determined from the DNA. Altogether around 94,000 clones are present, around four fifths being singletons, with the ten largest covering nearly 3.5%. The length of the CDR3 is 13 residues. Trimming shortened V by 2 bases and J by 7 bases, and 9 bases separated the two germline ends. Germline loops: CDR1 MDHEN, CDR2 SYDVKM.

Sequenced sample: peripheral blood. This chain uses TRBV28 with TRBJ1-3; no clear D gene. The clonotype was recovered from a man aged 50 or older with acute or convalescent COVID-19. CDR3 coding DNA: TGTGCCAGCAGTTTAGATGGCCGTAACACCATATATTTT. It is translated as CASSLDGRNTIYF.